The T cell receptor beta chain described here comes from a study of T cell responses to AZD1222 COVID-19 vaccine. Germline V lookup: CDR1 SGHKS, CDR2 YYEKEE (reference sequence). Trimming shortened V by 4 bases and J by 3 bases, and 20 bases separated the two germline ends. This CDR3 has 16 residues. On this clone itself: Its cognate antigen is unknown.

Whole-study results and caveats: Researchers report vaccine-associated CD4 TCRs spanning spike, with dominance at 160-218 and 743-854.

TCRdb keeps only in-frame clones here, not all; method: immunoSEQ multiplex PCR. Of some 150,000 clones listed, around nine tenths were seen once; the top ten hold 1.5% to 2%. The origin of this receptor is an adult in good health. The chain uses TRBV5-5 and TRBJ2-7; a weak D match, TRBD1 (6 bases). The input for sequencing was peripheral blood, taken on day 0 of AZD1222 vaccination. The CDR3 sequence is CASSLSTGTQNYEQYF. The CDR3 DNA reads TGTGCCAGCAGCCTCTCGACCGGGACACAGAACTACGAGCAGTACTTC.